This TCR beta chain was recorded in a study of shared clonotypes between healthy human individuals. Study results and limitations: Only blood was sampled; tissue repertoires likely differ. Shared across several donors were around 5% of the naive CD4 clonotypes.

Some clones are missing from TCRdb's copy, which holds only in-frame ones; the method was immunoSEQ multiplex PCR. The sample holds millions of clones, approximately 92% seen once. Comments on this clone: Its antigen is not identified.

Material for sequencing was naive CD4+ T cells sorted from blood. Subset meaning: CD45RA+ positively selected. The source of this sequence is a man aged 18-30 years in good health.

As DNA, the CDR3 is TGCGCCAGCAGCCCGCAGGGGGGTTTCACCGGGGAGCTGTTTTTT. Protein sequence: CASSPQGGFTGELFF. V is TRBV4-3 and J is TRBJ2-2; TRBD1 might be the D (7 bases). The CDR3 runs 15 residues. V gave up 4 bases and J gave up 4 bases, with 13 bases separating them. The germline V gene encodes CDR1 LGHNA and CDR2 YSLEER.